Listed here are 32 T cell receptor beta chains from one sample, sequenced in a study of blood T cells in healthy people across ages. PCR was performed a second time for about 7 to 11 cycles using a sample-barcoded 5' primer and a J-beta primer mix. In TCRdb, the 5' RACE reads were re-called with MiXCR into one record per CDR3 protein. The profile shows 700,000 or so distinct CDR3 sequences, over 20% of them singletons. Specimen: blood. Source of these receptors: a man in his 70s in good health.

This clonotype was detected a few times. This rearrangement joins TRBV20-1 to TRBJ2-4; 7 bases line up with TRBD1. Germline lookup yields CDR1 DFQATT and CDR2 SNEGSKA (reference sequence). The CDR3 totals 13 residues. Trimming removed 3 bases from V and 3 bases from J; junction bases left unmatched: 2. CDR3 residues: CSASDRVKNIQYF. As DNA, the CDR3 is TGCAGTGCTAGTGACAGGGTCAAAAACATTCAGTACTTC.

V usage is TRBV7-2 and J usage is TRBJ2-3, with 10 positions matching TRBD2. With 7 bases clipped from V and 4 bases from J, the junction kept 14 bases outside the gene matches. The CDR3 totals 17 residues. Looked up from germline, CDR1 is SGHTA and CDR2 is FQGNSA. The CDR3 here is CASILAPLAGASDTQYF. The CDR3 bases are TGTGCCAGCATCCTCGCCCCTCTAGCGGGAGCGTCAGATACGCAGTATTTT.

In its sample, this clonotype was seen a few times. The V call is TRBV6-5, the J call TRBJ1-2; no clear D gene. Germline CDR1 is MNHEY and CDR2 is SVGAGI. The CDR3 consists of 15 residues. Trimming pared 1 base from V and 4 bases from J, leaving 13 bases between. CDR3 amino acids: CASSYFMQAPYGYTF. CDR3 DNA: TGTGCCAGCAGTTACTTCATGCAGGCCCCCTATGGCTACACCTTC.

Only a few counts were recorded for this clonotype. The V gene is TRBV20-1, the J gene TRBJ1-1, with a possible D match to TRBD1 (6 bases). The CDR3 is made up of 15 amino acids. Trimming removed 2 bases from V and 6 bases from J, with 19 bases in between. CDR1 and CDR2 from the germline V gene are DFQATT and SNEGSKA (reference sequence). CDR3 in amino acids: CSARTGRGSGSEAFF. DNA for the CDR3: TGCAGTGCTAGAACAGGGAGGGGTTCCGGGTCTGAAGCTTTCTTT.

The chain combines TRBV6-5 with TRBJ1-6; no definite D call. Deletions cut 7 bases from V and 8 bases from J, with 12 bases between. Per germline, CDR1 MNHEY and CDR2 SVGAGI. The CDR3 has 13 residues. The CDR3 sequence: CASKRSEHSPLHF. CDR3 nucleotide sequence: TGTGCCAGCAAACGGTCTGAACATTCACCCCTCCACTTT.

This clonotype appeared a few times. J is TRBJ2-1 and V is TRBV7-2, with 10 bases fitting TRBD2. The J call may be mistaken, given a closer DNA end match to TRBJ2-7. The CDR3 covers 17 residues. Germline V gives CDR1 SGHTA, CDR2 FQGNSA. CDR3 nucleotides: TGTGCCAGCAGCTTGAGCGGGGGGGCTAGCAGCCCCTACGAGCAGTACTTC. Translating it yields CASSLSGGASSPYEQYF.

There are a few counts of this clonotype. At one boundary the junction diverges from the germline segment, which might be a read error. This chain links TRBV6-2 or TRBV6-3 with TRBJ2-2; D gene ambiguous. The CDR3 sequence is 17 residues long. Germline CDR1 reads MNHEY; CDR2 reads SVGEGT. The CDR3 nucleotides are TGTGCTAGCAGTCCCCATGGAGCGCCTTCGCTCACCGGGGAGCTGTTTTTT. Its translation is CASSPHGAPSLTGELFF.

Note on this clonotype: A read error may account for a junction end that differs from germline. V and J are TRBV6-6 and TRBJ2-5, with TRBD2 matching over 7 bases. CDR1 is MNHNY, CDR2 SVGAGI, per germline (reference sequence). The CDR3 is 14 residues long. CDR3 amino acids: CASSYGGTSAKLFF. The CDR3 region has the DNA TGTGCCAGCAGTTACGGGGGAACTAGCGCTAAGCTGTTCTTC.

The genes are TRBV3-1 and TRBJ2-5; TRBD2 aligns across 12 bases. The J call may be faulty, since TRBJ2-7 better matches the DNA end. CDR3 length equals 18 residues. The germline gives CDR1 LGHDT, CDR2 YNNKEL (reference sequence). This CDR3 reads CASSQDWWGLAGTYEQYV. The CDR3 coding sequence is TGTGCCAGCAGCCAAGATTGGTGGGGACTAGCGGGTACCTACGAGCAGTACGTC.

The rearrangement links TRBV29-1 to TRBJ2-1; D is ambiguous. Germline CDR1 and CDR2: SQVTM and ANQGSEA. CDR3 length: 10 residues. V lost 7 bases, J lost 8 bases, and 9 bases lay in between. The CDR3 nucleotides read TGCAGCGCCGTCTGGTATGAGCAGTTCTTC. Translating it yields CSAVWYEQFF.

This clonotype was found a few times. The chain has TRBV7-2 and TRBJ1-3; 7 nucleotides align to TRBD1. V lost 5 bases to trimming and J lost 0 bases; unmatched junction nucleotides: 13. The germline gives CDR1 SGHTA, CDR2 FQGNSA. The CDR3 spans 18 residues. The CDR3 region has the DNA TGTGCCAGCAGCCTCACCGCGGGACAGTTAAGCTCTGGAAACACCATATATTTT. Its protein product is CASSLTAGQLSSGNTIYF.

This chain uses TRBV2 with TRBJ2-5; D is uncertain. This CDR3 spans 12 amino acids. Trimming pared 2 bases from V and 0 bases from J, leaving 1 base between. Germline V gives CDR1 SNHLY, CDR2 FYNNEI. CDR3 coding DNA: TGTGCCAGCAGTGAATACCAAGAGACCCAGTACTTC. It is translated as CASSEYQETQYF. The entire variable domain, with the rest obtained from reference TRBV2 and TRBJ2-5, is as follows: EPEVTQTPSHQVTQMGQEVILRCVPISNHLYFYWYRQILGQKVEFLVSFYNNEISEKSEIFDDQFSVERPDGSNFTLKIRSTKLEDSAMYFCASSEYQETQYFGPGTRLLVL.

This sequence joins TRBV28 and TRBJ1-1; a weak D match, TRBD1 (5 bases). V lost 6 bases, J lost 1 base, and 18 bases lay in between. The CDR3 has 16 residues. Germline V lookup: CDR1 MDHEN, CDR2 SYDVKM. In DNA form, the CDR3 reads TGTGCCAGCAGGTTAACGTCGGGACCGTGGAACACTGAAGCTTTCTTT. The encoded protein is CASRLTSGPWNTEAFF.

The V and J genes are TRBV12-3 or TRBV12-4 and TRBJ2-3; 12 bases line up with TRBD2. The V and J ends lost 5 bases and 4 bases, in that order; junction bases with no gene match: 7. The CDR3 runs 16 residues. CDR3 DNA sequence: TGTGCCAGCAGTCCTCTAGCTAGCGGGGGGGCAGATACGCAGTATTTT. It is translated as CASSPLASGGADTQYF.

This clonotype was recorded at least ten times. This chain joins TRBV20-1 and TRBJ2-1; TRBD2 might be the D (6 bases). The V end was cut by 6 bases, the J end by 7 bases, with 19 bases between. Germline loops: CDR1 DFQATT, CDR2 SNEGSKA (reference sequence). CDR3 size: 14 residues. Here the CDR3 reads CSATRPRDFNEQFF. CDR3 bases: TGCAGTGCCACCCGCCCCCGGGACTTTAATGAGCAGTTCTTC.

This clonotype was found a few times. The chain has TRBV6-5 and TRBJ1-4, with D unclear. V was trimmed by 0 bases and J by 8 bases, leaving 13 bases between them. This CDR3 spans 15 amino acids. Germline V gene data show CDR1 as MNHEY and CDR2 as SVGAGI. The CDR3 bases are TGTGCCAGCAGTTACTCGAACCTGAAATGGGAAAAACTGTTTTTT. Protein: CASSYSNLKWEKLFF.

Many counts were recorded for this clonotype. This sequence joins TRBV4-1 and TRBJ2-3; D is unresolved. The CDR3 is 14 amino acids. Per germline, CDR1 MGHRA and CDR2 YSYEKL. V was clipped by 0 bases and J by 4 bases, with 8 bases between them. The CDR3 DNA is TGCGCCAGCAGCCAAGATCGCCTCTCAGATACGCAGTATTTT. This gives the protein CASSQDRLSDTQYF.

The genes are TRBV29-1 and TRBJ1-1; 7 bases are a match to TRBD1. The CDR3 has 13 residues. Unmatched junction bases numbered 11, after V lost 7 bases and J lost 6 bases. Germline CDR1 is SQVTM and CDR2 is ANQGSEA. CDR3 loop: CSGGQGGVAEAFF. CDR3 in DNA: TGCAGCGGGGGGCAGGGGGGCGTCGCTGAAGCTTTCTTT. Full variable domain (remainder filled in from reference TRBV29-1 and TRBJ1-1): SAVISQKPSRDICQRGTSLTIQCQVDSQVTMMFWYRQQPGQSLTLIATANQGSEATYESGFVIDKFPISRPNLTFSTLTVSNMSPEDSSIYLCSGGQGGVAEAFFGQGTRLTVV.

This clonotype was found a few times. The chain is built from TRBV7-9 and TRBJ1-4, with D uncertain. Trimming stripped 0 bases from V and 12 bases from J, with 14 bases between. Per germline, CDR1 SEHNR and CDR2 FQNEAQ (reference sequence). The CDR3 loop spans 14 amino acids. The CDR3: CASSLASPNAELFF. For the CDR3, the DNA is TGTGCCAGCAGCTTAGCGTCCCCGAATGCGGAACTGTTTTTT.

The chain has TRBV3-1 and TRBJ1-3; D not resolved. Trimming cost V 1 base and J 0 bases, with 13 bases left between them. Germline loops: CDR1 LGHDT, CDR2 YNNKEL (reference sequence). The CDR3 is made up of 17 amino acids. The CDR3 DNA reads TGTGCCAGCAGCCAAGGGCGGCGGGGTTTCTCTGGAAACACCATATATTTT. Translating it yields CASSQGRRGFSGNTIYF.

This clonotype showed up just a few times. The V call is TRBV5-6, the J call TRBJ1-2, with D possibly matching TRBD1 (5 bases). The germline CDR1 and CDR2 sequences are SGHDT and YYEEEE. V was clipped by 3 bases and J by 8 bases, with 14 bases between them. CDR3 size: 13 residues. The chain's CDR3 is CASSSQGFEGYTF. Written as DNA, the CDR3 is TGTGCCAGCAGCTCCCAGGGTTTCGAGGGCTACACCTTC.

The genes are TRBV2 and TRBJ2-5; D unresolved. V lost 6 bases, J lost 5 bases, and 10 bases lay in between. The CDR3 is made up of 12 amino acids. Germline V CDR1 and CDR2: SNHLY, FYNNEI. In nucleotides, the CDR3 is TGTGCCAGCAGAAAGGGATATGAGACCCAGTACTTC. Encoded protein: CASRKGYETQYF.

This clonotype was counted between two and nine times. The chain links TRBV12-3 or TRBV12-4 to TRBJ2-1; D might be TRBD2 (6 bases). Trimming pared 5 bases from V and 8 bases from J, leaving 16 bases between. The CDR3 is 14 amino acids. CDR3 loop: CASSLGLPGDEQFF. CDR3 DNA: TGTGCCAGCAGTCTGGGACTGCCCGGGGATGAGCAGTTCTTC.

This sequence joins TRBV18 and TRBJ2-1; D remains unclear. Trimming left V 4 bases short and J 9 bases short, with 7 bases between. CDR1 and CDR2 from the germline V gene are KGHSH and LQKENI. The CDR3 has 11 amino acids. The CDR3 here is CASSRWGEQFF. The CDR3 DNA reads as TGTGCCAGCTCACGATGGGGTGAGCAGTTCTTC.

The CDR3 DNA follows: TGTGCCACCGACGATGGCTACACCTTC. This translates into CATDDGYTF. The V and J genes are TRBV19 and TRBJ1-2; unclear D gene. The germline V and J ends were trimmed by 10 bases and 6 bases, with 6 bases remaining between them. Germline V gene lookup returns CDR1 LNHDA and CDR2 SQIVND (reference sequence). The CDR3 runs 9 residues.

This clonotype was seen more than once but under ten times. The V call is TRBV12-3 or TRBV12-4, the J call TRBJ1-4; TRBD1 agrees at 8 bases. This CDR3 region has 15 residues. The V segment lost 4 bases and the J segment 4 bases; nucleotides outside the gene matches: 5. The CDR3 region is CASSSRTGNNEKLFF. CDR3 bases: TGTGCCAGCAGTTCCCGGACAGGGAATAATGAAAAACTGTTTTTT.

This clonotype was picked up many times. The chain couples TRBV11-2 to TRBJ2-7, with 7 bases matching TRBD1. The CDR3 has 16 residues. V lost 0 bases, J lost 1 base, and 6 bases stayed unmatched. Germline-derived CDR1 and CDR2 are SGHAT and FQNNGV. This CDR3 reads CASSLDRAGGSYEQYF. The CDR3 region has the DNA TGTGCCAGCAGCTTAGATCGGGCAGGGGGTTCCTACGAGCAGTACTTC. Variable domain in full (rest from reference TRBV11-2 and TRBJ2-7): EAGVAQSPRYKIIEKRQSVAFWCNPISGHATLYWYQQILGQGPKLLIQFQNNGVVDDSQLPKDRFSAERLKGVDSTLKIQPAKLEDSAVYLCASSLDRAGGSYEQYFGPGTRLTVT.

This clonotype was detected only a few times. CDR3 residues: CASSPGTPGNTIYF. In DNA, the CDR3 is TGTGCCAGCTCCCCCGGGACCCCTGGAAACACCATATATTTT. The genes are TRBV12-3 or TRBV12-4 and TRBJ1-3, with D perhaps matching TRBD1 (5 bases). This CDR3 spans 14 amino acids. Trimming shortened V by 8 bases and J by 2 bases, and 13 bases separated the two germline ends.

This clonotype came up a few times. The chain has TRBV3-1 and TRBJ1-4, with a weak D call TRBD1 (6 bases). The CDR3 spans 21 residues. Per germline, CDR1 LGHDT and CDR2 YNNKEL (reference sequence). V was trimmed by 5 bases and J by 0 bases, leaving 28 bases between them. The CDR3 DNA reads TGTGCCAGCAGCAACCCCGAGGGAAGGGGGTCCCGGCCTGCAACTAATGAAAAACTGTTTTTT. This gives the protein CASSNPEGRGSRPATNEKLFF.

The chain has TRBV20-1 and TRBJ2-4; 8 nucleotides align to TRBD2. The V and J ends lost 1 base and 1 base, in that order; junction bases with no gene match: 9. The CDR3 consists of 17 residues. Germline CDR1 DFQATT, CDR2 SNEGSKA (reference sequence). The CDR3 nucleotides are TGCAGTGCTAGAGGGATGAGCGGGGGATCTGCCAAAAACATTCAGTACTTC. Translated: CSARGMSGGSAKNIQYF.

The rearrangement links TRBV6-5 to TRBJ1-6; 7 positions match TRBD1. Germline CDR1 reads MNHEY; CDR2 reads SVGAGI. This CDR3 is built from 14 residues. With 6 bases clipped from V and 7 bases from J, the junction kept 6 bases outside the gene matches. The CDR3 DNA follows: TGTGCCAGCAGGTACAGGGGTCAGAATTCACCCCTCCACTTT. Translated, it gives CASRYRGQNSPLHF.

This chain uses TRBV4-2 with TRBJ1-1; TRBD1 matches at 7 bases. The V segment lost 2 bases and the J segment 4 bases; nucleotides outside the gene matches: 7. Germline lookup yields CDR1 LGHNA and CDR2 YNFKEQ. This CDR3 has 15 residues. CDR3 sequence (DNA): TGTGCCAGCAGCCAATCGACAGGGAGTGGCACTGAAGCTTTCTTT. This codes for CASSQSTGSGTEAFF.